A single sample gave rise to the 23 T cell receptor beta chains below, sequenced in a study of immune cell composition in non-small cell lung cancer (dated by TCRdb to about 2017). The protocol used for the library was the immunoSEQ multiplex PCR assay. TCRdb carries this immuneACCESS record with in-frame sequences only. Its versions omit some clonotypes, under half of them owing to an unresolved V gene in the studies checked, with the rest unexplained. The sample records 5,000 to 7,500 clones, around 75% of which are singletons. The top ten constitute 14% of the sample. The sequenced sample was lung tumor tissue. The receptor source for this set is a human donor with non-small cell lung cancer.

The rearrangement links TRBV28 to TRBJ1-4, with TRBD1 matching over 8 bases. Germline V CDR1 and CDR2: MDHEN, SYDVKM. The V segment lost 2 bases and the J segment 4 bases; nucleotides outside the gene matches: 6. The CDR3 runs to 16 residues. CDR3 bases: TGTGCCAGCAGTTTACAGGGGGCTGTGGGTAATGAAAAACTGTTTTTT. Amino acid sequence: CASSLQGAVGNEKLFF.

The V and J genes are TRBV18 and TRBJ2-2, with 8 nucleotides matching TRBD1. Germline values: CDR1 KGHSH, CDR2 LQKENI. J was trimmed by 2 bases and V by 6 bases; bases with no gene match: 11. This CDR3 comprises 17 residues. DNA for the CDR3: TGTGCCAGCTCCACATGGTGGACAGGGCCCAACACCGGGGAGCTGTTTTTT. Translating gives CASSTWWTGPNTGELFF.

The rearrangement joins TRBV6-5 to TRBJ1-1; a possible D gene is TRBD1 (5 bases). Trimming took off 9 bases at V and 6 bases at J, with 17 bases between the two ends. CDR3 length: 13 amino acids. Germline-derived CDR1 and CDR2 are MNHEY and SVGAGI. The chain's CDR3 is CASAQGHRAEAFF. CDR3 coding DNA: TGTGCCAGTGCCCAGGGTCATCGGGCTGAAGCTTTCTTT.

This chain links TRBV28 with TRBJ2-7, with 9 bases that match TRBD2. The CDR3 runs to 15 residues. In germline, CDR1 is MDHEN, CDR2 SYDVKM. Trimming at V came to 6 bases and at J to 12 bases, leaving 18 bases not matched to a gene. The CDR3 region has the DNA TGTGCCAGCAGCCCCCCGGGTAGCGGGAGCTTTCGGGTGTACTTC. Protein: CASSPPGSGSFRVYF.

J is TRBJ1-1 and V is TRBV19; tentative D call: TRBD1 (5 bases). CDR1 and CDR2 (germline): LNHDA, SQIVND (reference sequence). The CDR3 contains 15 residues. The V end lost 5 bases, the J end lost 0 bases, and 13 bases lay between the germline ends. This chain's CDR3 is CASSLPTVMNTEAFF. The DNA for the CDR3 is TGTGCCAGTAGTCTCCCGACAGTCATGAACACTGAAGCTTTCTTT.

The genes are TRBV7-3 and TRBJ2-1; 10 nucleotides match TRBD2. The CDR3 contains 16 residues. The V gene end was trimmed by 4 bases and the J gene end by 3 bases; junction bases not matched to a gene: 6. CDR1 and CDR2 from the germline V gene are SGHTA and FQGTGA. CDR3 nucleotides: TGTGCCAGCAGCTCAGGAAGGACTAGCGGCTACAATGAGCAGTTCTTC. It specifies CASSSGRTSGYNEQFF.

In DNA, the CDR3 is TGCGCCAGCAGCCCCGACGGGGTATCGACCTACGAGCAGTACTTC. Translated: CASSPDGVSTYEQYF. The V call is TRBV5-1, the J call TRBJ2-7, with D possibly TRBD2 on 5 matching bases. Germline lookup yields CDR1 SGHRS and CDR2 YFSETQ. V shed 4 bases and J shed 2 bases, with 16 bases lying between them. The CDR3 length is 15 residues.

J is TRBJ2-5 and V is TRBV28, with 9 bases matching TRBD1. Trimming cost V 10 bases and J 5 bases; bases outside gene matches: 17. The CDR3 length is 16 residues. From germline, CDR1 is MDHEN and CDR2 SYDVKM. CDR3 protein: CATELGDRDVPETQYF. The DNA of the CDR3 is TGTGCCACCGAACTCGGGGACAGGGATGTTCCGGAGACCCAGTACTTC.

V and J are TRBV5-8 and TRBJ1-2; weak D call: TRBD1 (5 bases). CDR3 size: 15 residues. Looked up from germline, CDR1 is SGHTS and CDR2 is YDEGEE. V was cut by 0 bases and J by 5 bases, with 14 bases left in between. CDR3 in DNA: TGTGCCAGCAGCTTGGGTAGGGGATATCGTTATGGCTACACCTTC. It translates to CASSLGRGYRYGYTF.

The rearrangement links TRBV27 to TRBJ1-6; 7 bases map to TRBD1. The CDR3 length is 13 residues. Unmatched junction bases numbered 2, after V lost 4 bases and J lost 8 bases. CDR1 and CDR2 (germline): MNHEY, SMNVEV (reference sequence). CDR3 region: CASSSTGDSPLHF. As DNA, the CDR3 is TGTGCCAGCAGTTCAACAGGGGATTCACCCCTCCACTTT.

The chain is built from TRBV5-1 and TRBJ2-3; perhaps TRBD1 as D (6 bases). Trimming removed 6 bases at V and 1 base at J, with 12 bases between. This CDR3 comprises 14 residues. Germline lookup yields CDR1 SGHRS and CDR2 YFSETQ. The CDR3 region has the DNA TGCGCCAGCACGAGACAGGAGGGCACAGATACGCAGTATTTT. It codes for CASTRQEGTDTQYF.

V is TRBV6-1 and J is TRBJ2-5; 9 nucleotides match TRBD1. CDR1 MNHNS and CDR2 SASEGT come from the germline V gene. The length of the CDR3 is 15 residues. The V and J ends lost 4 bases and 1 base, in that order; junction bases with no gene match: 4. The CDR3 region is CASSGRTGAQETQYF. In DNA, the CDR3 is TGTGCCAGCAGTGGTCGGACAGGGGCCCAAGAGACCCAGTACTTC.

The gene calls are TRBV10-1 and TRBJ1-3; D uncertain. CDR3 size: 14 residues. Germline V CDR1 and CDR2: WNHNN, SYGVQD (reference sequence). V was trimmed by 3 bases and J by 0 bases, leaving 6 bases between them. The CDR3, as DNA: TGCGCCAGCAGTGATTCCTCCTCTGGAAACACCATATATTTT. Translation gives CASSDSSSGNTIYF.

This chain joins TRBV19 and TRBJ1-5; TRBD1 agrees at 7 bases. The CDR3 totals 16 residues. Germline V gene sequence: CDR1 LNHDA, CDR2 SQIVND (reference sequence). The trim removed 8 bases at V and 1 base at J, leaving 11 bases unmatched. The CDR3 spells CASRKDGTASNQPQHF. CDR3 DNA: TGTGCCAGTCGAAAGGACGGGACAGCGAGCAATCAGCCCCAGCATTTT.

The rearrangement links TRBV28 to TRBJ2-7; 10 positions agree with TRBD2. The CDR3 runs 14 residues. CDR1 is MDHEN, CDR2 SYDVKM, per germline. The ends lost 8 bases at V and 3 bases at J; junction bases unmatched: 7. The CDR3 here is CASHRASGSYEQYF. The CDR3 bases are TGTGCCAGCCATCGGGCTAGCGGGAGCTACGAGCAGTACTTC.

This clone has only a few counts. The chain is built from TRBV5-4 and TRBJ1-1; the match to TRBD1 covers 8 bases. Germline V gene data show CDR1 as SGHNT and CDR2 as YYREEE (reference sequence). The CDR3 covers 15 residues. V trimming: 3 bases; J trimming: 0 bases; junction bases outside the gene matches: 4. CDR3 coding DNA: TGTGCCAGCAGCTGGAAGACAGGGGTGAACACTGAAGCTTTCTTT. Amino acids: CASSWKTGVNTEAFF.

The chain carries TRBV5-3 and TRBJ2-7, with TRBD2 matching over 11 bases. TRBV5-3 is an ORF for which the function is uncertain. This CDR3 has 17 amino acids. V was clipped by 4 bases and J by 2 bases; unmatched bases: 11. The CDR3 DNA reads as TGTGCCAGAAGCACACCCACTAGCGGGAGACTCACCTACGAGCAGTACTTC. It translates to CARSTPTSGRLTYEQYF.

The genes are TRBV7-8 and TRBJ1-3; D is unresolved. The length of the CDR3 is 15 residues. CDR1 is SGHVS, CDR2 FQNEAQ, per germline. Trimming pared 4 bases from V and 0 bases from J, leaving 10 bases between. This chain's CDR3 is CASSSYPNSGNTIYF. Written as DNA, the CDR3 is TGTGCCAGCAGCTCATACCCTAACTCTGGAAACACCATATATTTT. Based on the CDR3 plus reference TRBV7-8 and TRBJ1-3, the full variable domain is GAGVSQSPRYKVAKRGQDVALRCDPISGHVSLFWYQQALGQGPEFLTYFQNEAQLDKSGLPSDRFFAERPEGSVSTLKIQRTQQEDSAVYLCASSSYPNSGNTIYFGEGSWLTVV.

The gene calls are TRBV7-3 and TRBJ1-2; 9 nucleotides match TRBD1. Trimming took 5 bases from V and 2 from J; bases not matched to a gene: 3. Germline CDR1 and CDR2: SGHTA and FQGTGA. The CDR3 is made up of 14 amino acids. This CDR3 is CASSIGQGNYGYTF. CDR3 sequence (DNA): TGTGCCAGCAGCATTGGACAGGGGAACTATGGCTACACCTTC.

This chain links TRBV2 with TRBJ2-1; the D is unclear. This CDR3 region has 14 residues. Germline CDR1 reads SNHLY; CDR2 reads FYNNEI. The V end was cut by 8 bases, the J end by 4 bases, with 15 bases between. The CDR3 protein is CASVRNPGYNEQFF. The CDR3 DNA reads TGTGCCAGCGTTAGAAATCCCGGGTACAATGAGCAGTTCTTC.

The chain is built from TRBV2 and TRBJ2-3; TRBD2 might be the D (5 bases). Germline CDR1 reads SNHLY; CDR2 reads FYNNEI. This CDR3 is 14 amino acids long. V was pared by 7 bases and J by 1 base, with 12 bases between. CDR3 in amino acids: CASKSRTRTDTQYF. As DNA, the CDR3 is TGTGCCAGCAAGTCCAGGACTCGCACAGATACGCAGTATTTT.

The rearrangement joins TRBV21-1 to TRBJ1-1. TRBV21-1 is a pseudogene segment. The length of the CDR3 is 18 residues. CDR3 in amino acids: CASTQRGLRARENTEAFF. CDR3 nucleotide sequence: TGTGCCAGCACCCAGCGGGGGTTGAGGGCCAGGGAGAACACTGAAGCTTTCTTT.

The J gene is TRBJ2-3, the V gene TRBV5-1; D may be TRBD2 (6 bases). This CDR3 comprises 13 residues. Trimming removed 10 bases at V and 2 bases at J, with 14 bases between. Germline loops: CDR1 SGHRS, CDR2 YFSETQ. CDR3 in DNA: TGCGCCGGAGGGGACGGTGCCACAGATACGCAGTATTTT. Its protein is CAGGDGATDTQYF.